These 18 T cell receptor beta chains were all obtained from the same sample, sequenced in a study of cytomegalovirus exposure and HLA in healthy donors. The PCR was carried out with 60 Vbeta primers and 13 Jbeta primers. Assay used: immunoSEQ multiplex PCR; TCRdb lists only in-frame clones, some missing. The data hold 150,000 or so clones, with around 9.7% observed a single time. What was sequenced was PBMCs. These receptors all stem from a man aged 50-59 years in good health and CMV-seronegative.

Here the CDR3 reads CASSRTDSKGPIYEQYF. As DNA, the CDR3 is TGTGCCAGCTCACGAACCGACAGTAAGGGGCCCATCTACGAGCAGTACTTC. The chain couples TRBV18 to TRBJ2-7; TRBD1 is a possible D gene (5 bases). CDR3 length: 17 amino acids. Germline CDR1 and CDR2: KGHSH and LQKENI. V was cut by 4 bases and J by 3 bases, with 22 bases left in between.

The V gene is TRBV5-4, the J gene TRBJ1-1; 7 bases line up with TRBD1. The CDR3 runs 16 residues. The V gene end was trimmed by 1 base and the J gene end by 0 bases; junction bases not matched to a gene: 6. The germline V gene has CDR1 SGHNT and CDR2 YYREEE (reference sequence). The CDR3 region is CASSLNRGTMNTEAFF. The CDR3 DNA follows: TGTGCCAGCAGCTTGAACAGGGGAACAATGAACACTGAAGCTTTCTTT.

The chain carries TRBV19 and TRBJ2-6; TRBD1 agrees at 8 bases. The CDR3 contains 14 residues. J lost 7 bases, V lost 10 bases, and 9 bases had no gene match. Germline values: CDR1 LNHDA, CDR2 SQIVND (reference sequence). CDR3 sequence (DNA): TGTGCCACCGAAGACAGGGGCATAGCCAACGTCCTGACTTTC. Its translation: CATEDRGIANVLTF. The whole variable domain, filled in from reference TRBV19 and TRBJ2-6, reads DGGITQSPKYLFRKEGQNVTLSCEQNLNHDAMYWYRQDPGQGLRLIYYSQIVNDFQKGDIAEGYSVSREKKESFPLTVTSAQKNPTAFYLCATEDRGIANVLTFGAGSRLTVL.

The CDR3 protein is CASNTRTSGTNEQFF. CDR3 in DNA: TGTGCCAGCAATACCCGTACTAGCGGGACTAATGAGCAGTTCTTC. J is TRBJ2-1 and V is TRBV7-2; 10 bases line up with TRBD2. This CDR3 contains 15 residues. The germline gives CDR1 SGHTA, CDR2 FQGNSA. V was pared by 7 bases and J by 7 bases, with 10 bases of the junction left unmatched. Variable domain in full (rest from reference TRBV7-2 and TRBJ2-1): GAGVSQSPSNKVTEKGKDVELRCDPISGHTALYWYRQSLGQGLEFLIYFQGNSAPDKSGLPSDRFSAERTGGSVSTLTIQRTQQEDSAVYLCASNTRTSGTNEQFFGPGTRLTVL.

The rearrangement joins TRBV25-1 to TRBJ2-5; unclear D gene. The CDR3 totals 11 residues. V lost 4 bases and J 5 bases, leaving 5 bases between the germline ends. Germline-derived CDR1 and CDR2 are MGHDK and SYGVNS. CDR3 protein: CASSARETQYF. In DNA form, the CDR3 reads TGTGCCAGCAGTGCACGGGAGACCCAGTACTTC.

This clone was seen only a few times. This chain uses TRBV6-4 with TRBJ1-5, with D possibly being TRBD1 (5 bases). Germline V gene lookup returns CDR1 MRHNA and CDR2 SNTAGT. V was cut by 4 bases and J by 6 bases, with 10 bases left in between. This CDR3 has 13 amino acids. The CDR3, as DNA: TGTGCCAGCAGTGTAGGGGCCAGTCAGCCCCAGCATTTT. Its protein product is CASSVGASQPQHF.

This clone has ten or more counts. The V gene is TRBV30, the J gene TRBJ2-3; possibly TRBD2 for D (5 bases). V shed 7 bases and J shed 2 bases, with 16 bases lying between them. The germline gives CDR1 GTSNPN, CDR2 SVGIG (reference sequence). There are 14 residues in the CDR3. As DNA, the CDR3 is TGTGCCTCCCGGACGAGCGGTTACACAGATACGCAGTATTTT. Its protein product is CASRTSGYTDTQYF.

Turning to this clone: Other nucleotide sequences from this sample produce the same CDR3. The gene calls are TRBV5-8 and TRBJ1-5, with 12 bases matching TRBD1. This CDR3 has 15 amino acids. V lost 3 bases and J lost 2; bases outside the gene matches: 0. Germline V gene sequence: CDR1 SGHTS, CDR2 YDEGEE. CDR3 residues: CASSWDRGRNQPQHF. The DNA for the CDR3 is TGTGCCAGCAGCTGGGACAGGGGGCGCAATCAGCCCCAGCATTTT.

This clone appeared a few times. V is TRBV30 and J is TRBJ2-7; 10 bases match TRBD2. This CDR3 region has 14 residues. J was trimmed by 3 bases and V by 3 bases; bases with no gene match: 5. Germline CDR1 is GTSNPN and CDR2 is SVGIG (reference sequence). This CDR3 is CAWSGTSGIYEQYF. For the CDR3, the DNA is TGTGCCTGGAGCGGAACTAGCGGGATCTACGAGCAGTACTTC.

V usage is TRBV4-2 and J usage is TRBJ2-6; TRBD1 aligns across 8 bases. V trimming: 6 bases; J trimming: 0 bases; junction bases outside the gene matches: 10. From germline, CDR1 is LGHNA and CDR2 YNFKEQ. The CDR3 contains 18 residues. The CDR3 nucleotides are TGTGCCAGCAGAGAATCGGAGGGGACAGGCTCTGGGGCCAACGTCCTGACTTTC. It specifies CASRESEGTGSGANVLTF.

This rearrangement joins TRBV7-2 to TRBJ2-2; perhaps TRBD2 as D (6 bases). In germline, CDR1 is SGHTA, CDR2 FQGNSA. This CDR3 spans 13 amino acids. V lost 5 bases and J 6 bases, leaving 10 bases between the germline ends. The CDR3 DNA follows: TGTGCCAGCAGCCCGGGACTTGCCGGGGAGCTGTTTTTT. Encoded protein: CASSPGLAGELFF.

There are a few counts of this clone. This chain joins TRBV6-6 and TRBJ2-1, with 12 positions matching TRBD2. Trimming removed 6 bases from V and 4 bases from J; junction bases left unmatched: 4. This CDR3 contains 15 residues. Germline V CDR1 and CDR2: MNHNY, SVGAGI (reference sequence). The CDR3 bases are TGTGCCAGCAGGACTAGCGGGAGCGGGTACAATGAGCAGTTCTTC. It translates to CASRTSGSGYNEQFF.

This clone appeared a few times. J is TRBJ2-7 and V is TRBV18, with no clear D. Germline-derived CDR1 and CDR2 are KGHSH and LQKENI. Trimming removed 0 bases from V and 3 bases from J, with 6 bases in between. The CDR3 loop spans 13 amino acids. The CDR3 coding sequence is TGTGCCAGCTCACCACCCGGGTACTACGAGCAGTACTTC. Residues: CASSPPGYYEQYF.

The chain combines TRBV5-6 with TRBJ1-2; 7 bases are a match to TRBD1. V trimming: 5 bases; J trimming: 4 bases; junction bases outside the gene matches: 8. This CDR3 has 14 amino acids. Germline loops: CDR1 SGHDT, CDR2 YYEEEE. The CDR3 here is CASRYRQGAYGYTF. The CDR3 DNA reads TGTGCCAGCAGGTATCGACAGGGTGCCTATGGCTACACCTTC.

The sample holds a few counts of this clone. The genes are TRBV30 and TRBJ1-1; 7 bases line up with TRBD1. V trimming: 0 bases; J trimming: 1 base; junction bases outside the gene matches: 8. Germline CDR1 reads GTSNPN; CDR2 reads SVGIG (reference sequence). This CDR3 contains 16 residues. The CDR3 here is CAWSVPTQGPNTEAFF. The CDR3 nucleotides read TGTGCCTGGAGTGTTCCGACACAGGGGCCGAACACTGAAGCTTTCTTT.

The genes are TRBV5-1 and TRBJ1-1; D gene uncertain. In germline, CDR1 is SGHRS, CDR2 YFSETQ. V gave up 0 bases and J gave up 4 bases, with 10 bases separating them. The length of the CDR3 is 14 residues. CDR3 DNA: TGCGCCAGCAGCTTGGAGGTGGGCAGCACTGAAGCTTTCTTT. Amino acids: CASSLEVGSTEAFF.

This clone was counted between two and nine times. The rearrangement links TRBV19 to TRBJ2-5; 9 nucleotides match TRBD1. Looked up from germline, CDR1 is LNHDA and CDR2 is SQIVND (reference sequence). Losses at the gene ends were 4 bases for V and 4 bases for J; bases not matched to a gene: 7. The CDR3 loop spans 15 amino acids. CDR3 nucleotide sequence: TGTGCCAGTAGTAGTTCCCGACAGGGGGGAGAGACCCAGTACTTC. It specifies CASSSSRQGGETQYF.

The V call is TRBV5-6, the J call TRBJ1-4, with 9 bases lining up with TRBD1. The germline gives CDR1 SGHDT, CDR2 YYEEEE. Germline trimming cut 4 bases from V and 8 bases from J; bases unmatched to any gene: 12. CDR3 length: 16 amino acids. CDR3 coding DNA: TGTGCCAGCAGCCGGGACAGGGAGGCCACGGGAGAAAAACTGTTTTTT. This encodes CASSRDREATGEKLFF. Variable domain in full (rest from reference TRBV5-6 and TRBJ1-4): DAGVTQSPTHLIKTRGQQVTLRCSPKSGHDTVSWYQQALGQGPQFIFQYYEEEERQRGNFPDRFSGHQFPNYSSELNVNALLLGDSALYLCASSRDREATGEKLFFGSGTQLSVL.